The sample holds many counts of the clone carrying this T cell receptor (beta chain). This entry belongs to a study of blood T cells in healthy people across ages. Primers used in a second PCR of about 6 to 12 cycles were a sample-barcoded 5' primer and a J-beta primer mix. Via MiXCR, TCRdb re-called the 5' RACE reads, giving one row per CDR3 protein. The sample shows over 600,000 distinct CDR3 sequences, about half of them seen only once. Germline values: CDR1 DFQATT, CDR2 SNEGSKA (reference sequence). This CDR3 is built from 15 residues. The V and J ends lost 6 bases and 0 bases, in that order; junction bases with no gene match: 11.

The clonotype originates from a man older than 75 in good health. The chain is built from TRBV20-1 and TRBJ2-7, with 7 bases matching TRBD2. Sequences were obtained from blood. The chain's CDR3 is CSASGAERSSYEQYF. As DNA, the CDR3 is TGCAGTGCCAGCGGGGCGGAGAGGAGCTCCTACGAGCAGTACTTC.